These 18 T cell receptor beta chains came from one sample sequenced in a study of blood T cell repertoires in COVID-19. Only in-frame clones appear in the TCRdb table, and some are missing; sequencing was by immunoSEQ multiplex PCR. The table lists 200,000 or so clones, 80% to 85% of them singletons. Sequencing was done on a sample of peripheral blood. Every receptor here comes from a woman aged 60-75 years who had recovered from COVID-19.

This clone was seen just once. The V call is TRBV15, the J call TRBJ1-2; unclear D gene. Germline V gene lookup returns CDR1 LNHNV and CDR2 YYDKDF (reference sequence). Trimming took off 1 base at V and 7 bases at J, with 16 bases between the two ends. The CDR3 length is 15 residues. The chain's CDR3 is CATSRGLTGSFGYTF. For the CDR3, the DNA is TGTGCCACCAGCAGAGGACTAACGGGCTCTTTTGGCTACACCTTC.

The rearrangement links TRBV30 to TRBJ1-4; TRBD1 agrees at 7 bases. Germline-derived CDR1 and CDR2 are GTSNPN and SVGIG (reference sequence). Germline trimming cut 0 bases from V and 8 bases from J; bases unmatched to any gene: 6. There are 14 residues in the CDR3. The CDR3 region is CAWSVGQGGEKLFF. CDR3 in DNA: TGTGCCTGGAGTGTAGGCCAGGGGGGAGAAAAACTGTTTTTT.

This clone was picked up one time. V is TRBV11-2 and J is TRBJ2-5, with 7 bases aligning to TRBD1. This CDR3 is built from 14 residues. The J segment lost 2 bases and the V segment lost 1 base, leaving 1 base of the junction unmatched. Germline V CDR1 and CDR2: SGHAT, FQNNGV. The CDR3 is CASSLATGQETQYF. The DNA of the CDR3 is TGTGCCAGCAGCTTAGCGACAGGGCAAGAGACCCAGTACTTC.

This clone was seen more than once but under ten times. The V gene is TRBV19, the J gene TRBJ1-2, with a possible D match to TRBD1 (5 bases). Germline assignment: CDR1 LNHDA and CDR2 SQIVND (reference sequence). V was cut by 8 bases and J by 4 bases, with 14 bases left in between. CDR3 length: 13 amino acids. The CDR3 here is CASSFRATYGYTF. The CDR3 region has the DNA TGTGCCAGTTCTTTCAGGGCGACCTATGGCTACACCTTC.

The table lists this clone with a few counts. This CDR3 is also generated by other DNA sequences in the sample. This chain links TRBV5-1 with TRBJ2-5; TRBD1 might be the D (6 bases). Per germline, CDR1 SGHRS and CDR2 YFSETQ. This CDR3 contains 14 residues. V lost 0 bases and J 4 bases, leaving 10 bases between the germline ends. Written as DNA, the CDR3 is TGCGCCAGCAGCTTGGTAGGGGGTGGAGAGACCCAGTACTTC. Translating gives CASSLVGGGETQYF.

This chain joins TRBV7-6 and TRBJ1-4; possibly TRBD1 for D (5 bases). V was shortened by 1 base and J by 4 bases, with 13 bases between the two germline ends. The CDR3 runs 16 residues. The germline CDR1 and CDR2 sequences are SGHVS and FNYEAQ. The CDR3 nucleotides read TGTGCCAGCAGCTTAGTTCCAGGGTATGGTAATGAAAAACTGTTTTTT. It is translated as CASSLVPGYGNEKLFF.

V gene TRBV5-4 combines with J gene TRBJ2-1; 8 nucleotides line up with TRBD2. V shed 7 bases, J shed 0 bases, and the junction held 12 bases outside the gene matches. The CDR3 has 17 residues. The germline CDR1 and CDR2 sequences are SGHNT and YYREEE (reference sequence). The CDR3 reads CASLRGRGASSYNEQFF. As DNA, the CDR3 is TGTGCCAGCCTCCGGGGGCGGGGGGCAAGCTCCTACAATGAGCAGTTCTTC.

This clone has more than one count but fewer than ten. CDR3 bases: TGCGCCAGCAGCTTAACAGTGAGCGGGGGAAAACTGTTTTTT. This sequence encodes CASSLTVSGGKLFF. The rearrangement links TRBV5-1 to TRBJ1-4; D might be TRBD1 (5 bases). Germline CDR1 SGHRS, CDR2 YFSETQ. CDR3 size: 14 residues. Deletions cut 2 bases from V and 10 bases from J, with 15 bases between.

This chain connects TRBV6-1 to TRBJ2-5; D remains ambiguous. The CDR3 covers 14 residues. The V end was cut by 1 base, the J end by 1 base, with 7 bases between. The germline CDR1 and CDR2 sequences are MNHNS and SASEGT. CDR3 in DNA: TGTGCCAGCAGTGAAGGGCGGAGCCAAGAGACCCAGTACTTC. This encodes CASSEGRSQETQYF.

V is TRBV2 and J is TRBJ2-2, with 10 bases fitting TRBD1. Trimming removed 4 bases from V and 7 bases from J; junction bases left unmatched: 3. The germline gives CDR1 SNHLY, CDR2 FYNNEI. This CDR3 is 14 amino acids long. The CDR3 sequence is CASSADRGLGELFF. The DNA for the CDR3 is TGTGCCAGCAGTGCCGACAGGGGGCTCGGGGAGCTGTTTTTT.

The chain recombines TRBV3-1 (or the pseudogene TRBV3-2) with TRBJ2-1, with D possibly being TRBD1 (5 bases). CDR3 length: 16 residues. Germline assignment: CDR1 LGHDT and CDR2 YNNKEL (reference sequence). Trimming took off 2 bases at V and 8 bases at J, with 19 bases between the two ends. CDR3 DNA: TGTGCCAGCAGCCAAAAAAAGGGGCTGCCTGGTTATGAGCAGTTCTTC. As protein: CASSQKKGLPGYEQFF.

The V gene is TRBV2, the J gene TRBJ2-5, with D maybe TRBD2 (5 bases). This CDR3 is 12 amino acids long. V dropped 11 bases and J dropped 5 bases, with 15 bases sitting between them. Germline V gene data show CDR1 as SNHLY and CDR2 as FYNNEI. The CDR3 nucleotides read TGTGCCTGCGGACCTAGCACGGAGACCCAGTACTTC. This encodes CACGPSTETQYF.

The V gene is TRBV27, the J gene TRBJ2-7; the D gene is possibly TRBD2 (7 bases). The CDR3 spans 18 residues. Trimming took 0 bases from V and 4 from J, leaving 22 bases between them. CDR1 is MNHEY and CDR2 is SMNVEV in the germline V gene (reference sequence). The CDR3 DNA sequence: TGTGCCAGCAGTTTATCATCCGGTATCCGGGGGGCGCATTACGAGCAGTACTTC. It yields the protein CASSLSSGIRGAHYEQYF.

CDR3 nucleotide sequence: TGTGCCAGCAGCGTAGTAGCGGGGGGGCAGGGGACCCAGTACTTC. Translation gives CASSVVAGGQGTQYF. The chain has TRBV9 and TRBJ2-5; 11 nucleotides line up with TRBD2. Germline V gives CDR1 SGDLS, CDR2 YYNGEE. The CDR3 is made up of 15 amino acids. Unmatched junction bases numbered 5, after V lost 0 bases and J lost 7 bases.

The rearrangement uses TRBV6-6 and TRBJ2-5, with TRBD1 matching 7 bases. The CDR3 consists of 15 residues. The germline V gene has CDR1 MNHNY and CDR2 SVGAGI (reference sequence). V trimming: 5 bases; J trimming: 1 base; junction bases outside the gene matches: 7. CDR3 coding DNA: TGTGCCAGCAGTCCACGTGACAGGGCCCAAGAGACCCAGTACTTC. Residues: CASSPRDRAQETQYF.

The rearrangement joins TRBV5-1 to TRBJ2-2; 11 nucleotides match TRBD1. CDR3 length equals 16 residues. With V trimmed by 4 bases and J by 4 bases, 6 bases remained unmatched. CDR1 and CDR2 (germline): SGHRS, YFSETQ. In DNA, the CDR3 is TGCGCCAGCAGCACCGGACAGGGGGCGAGCACCGGGGAGCTGTTTTTT. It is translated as CASSTGQGASTGELFF.

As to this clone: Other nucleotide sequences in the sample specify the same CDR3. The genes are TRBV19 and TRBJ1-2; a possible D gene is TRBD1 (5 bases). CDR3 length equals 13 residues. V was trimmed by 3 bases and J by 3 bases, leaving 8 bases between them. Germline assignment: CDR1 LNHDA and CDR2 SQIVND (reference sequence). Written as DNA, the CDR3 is TGTGCCAGTAGTATTCGGGGGGACTATGGCTACACCTTC. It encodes CASSIRGDYGYTF.

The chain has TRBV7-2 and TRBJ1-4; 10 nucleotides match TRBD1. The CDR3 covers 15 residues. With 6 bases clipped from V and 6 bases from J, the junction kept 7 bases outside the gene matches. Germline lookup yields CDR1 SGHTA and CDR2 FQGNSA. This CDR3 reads CASSPDRGRYEKLFF. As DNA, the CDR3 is TGTGCCAGCAGTCCGGACAGGGGGAGGTATGAAAAACTGTTTTTT.